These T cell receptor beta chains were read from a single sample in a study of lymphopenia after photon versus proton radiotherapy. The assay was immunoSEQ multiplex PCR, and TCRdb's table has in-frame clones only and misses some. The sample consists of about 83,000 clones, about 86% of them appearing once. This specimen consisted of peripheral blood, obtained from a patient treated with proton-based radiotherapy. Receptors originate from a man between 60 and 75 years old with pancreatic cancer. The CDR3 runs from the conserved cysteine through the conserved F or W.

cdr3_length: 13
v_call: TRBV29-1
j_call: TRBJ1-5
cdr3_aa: CSVATGHNQPQHF

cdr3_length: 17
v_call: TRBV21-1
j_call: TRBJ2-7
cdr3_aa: CASSKEEGPKTSYEQYF

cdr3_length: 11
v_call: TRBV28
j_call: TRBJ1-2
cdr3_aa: CASSGNYGYTF

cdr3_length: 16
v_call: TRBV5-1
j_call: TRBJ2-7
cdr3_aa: CASSLSLAGFTYEQYF

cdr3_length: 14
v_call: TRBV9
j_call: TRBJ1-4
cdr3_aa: CASSTGGANEKLFF

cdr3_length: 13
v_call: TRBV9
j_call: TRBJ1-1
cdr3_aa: CASSVEGQGEAFF

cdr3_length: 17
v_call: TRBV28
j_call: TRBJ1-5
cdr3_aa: CASSLSTGGRSNQPQHF

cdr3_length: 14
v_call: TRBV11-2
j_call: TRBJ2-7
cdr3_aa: CASSRDRGLLEQYF

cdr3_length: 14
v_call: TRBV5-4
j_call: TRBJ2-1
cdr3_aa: CASSLRASGNEQFF

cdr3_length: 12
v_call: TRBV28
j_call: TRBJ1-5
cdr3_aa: CASDESNQPQHF

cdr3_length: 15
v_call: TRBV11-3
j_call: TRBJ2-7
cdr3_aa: CASSLERDNSYEQYF

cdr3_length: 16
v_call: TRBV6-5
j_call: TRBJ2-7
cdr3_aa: CASSLGTSGIPYEQYF

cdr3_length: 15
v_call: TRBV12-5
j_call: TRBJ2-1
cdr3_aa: CASGLSGSSYNEQFF